The 14 T cell receptor beta chains in this list originate from one sample, sequenced in a study of vaccination and CD4 T cells after COVID-19 (dated by TCRdb to between 2021 and 2022). The library was prepared using PCR. Sequencing was performed on an Illumina iSeq 100. DNA from cultured CD4+ T cells underwent TCR sequencing with the Oncomine TCR Beta short-read assay at the Johns Hopkins FTIC core. The public sequencing data were trimmed at Q25 with fastp and processed into clonotypes with MiXCR by TCRdb, which kept only in-frame beta chains. Entries that share a CDR3 protein sequence are merged under the most common genes and DNA. In all, the sample holds fewer than 20,000 distinct CDR3 sequences, and about three quarters of those were seen once. Roughly 11% of the sample lies in the top ten. The treatment or condition label on this specimen signifies: approximately 9-day PBMC culture with coronavirus spike peptide pools or control peptides (ViraFEST assay).

These receptors lack a known antigen. Material: CD4+ T cells from blood, cultured in vitro. The origin of the receptors is a human donor who had recovered from COVID-19.

The V gene is TRBV20-1, the J gene TRBJ2-5; 8 bases agree with TRBD2. J lost 5 bases, V lost 6 bases, and 14 bases had no gene match. This CDR3 has 15 amino acids. CDR1 DFQATT and CDR2 SNEGSKA come from the germline V gene (reference sequence). CDR3 bases: TGCAGTGCGAGGGGGGCGGGAGGCGGTACGGAGACCCAGTACTTC. This gives the protein CSARGAGGGTETQYF.

This chain joins TRBV2 and TRBJ1-1; D may be TRBD1 (5 bases). Germline V lookup: CDR1 SNHLY, CDR2 FYNNEI. The CDR3 is 11 amino acids. V was pared by 5 bases and J by 8 bases, with 9 bases between. The CDR3 coding sequence is TGTGCCAGCAGTCGACAGTGGGAAGCTTTCTTT. It encodes CASSRQWEAFF.

The gene calls are TRBV6-1 and TRBJ1-5, with 8 bases that match TRBD1. CDR3 length: 15 amino acids. In germline, CDR1 is MNHNS, CDR2 SASEGT. The V segment lost 6 bases and the J segment 6 bases; nucleotides outside the gene matches: 10. For the CDR3, the DNA is TGTGCCAGCAGACGTAACGGACAGGGAGGTCAGCCCCAGCATTTT. This gives the protein CASRRNGQGGQPQHF.

J is TRBJ1-5 and V is TRBV14; D uncertain. Germline CDR1 reads SGHDN; CDR2 reads FVKESK. CDR3 size: 12 residues. Trimming cost V 1 base and J 5 bases, with 3 bases left between them. The CDR3 sequence is CASSQGYQPQHF. For the CDR3, the DNA is TGTGCCAGCAGCCAAGGTTATCAGCCCCAGCATTTT.

The chain uses TRBV7-6 and TRBJ1-6; perhaps TRBD1 as D (5 bases). The CDR3 totals 14 residues. CDR1 is SGHVS and CDR2 is FNYEAQ in the germline V gene. V was clipped by 2 bases and J by 3 bases, with 5 bases between them. For the CDR3, the DNA is TGTGCCAGCAGCTTACAGGGCTATAATTCACCCCTCCACTTT. This sequence encodes CASSLQGYNSPLHF.

The genes are TRBV7-2 and TRBJ1-5; a possible D gene is TRBD1 (6 bases). This CDR3 spans 15 amino acids. The V end was cut by 1 base, the J end by 5 bases, with 12 bases between. CDR1 is SGHTA and CDR2 is FQGNSA in the germline V gene. The CDR3 protein is CASSLVWGADQPQHF. CDR3 nucleotide sequence: TGTGCCAGCAGCTTAGTTTGGGGGGCAGATCAGCCCCAGCATTTT.

The rearrangement joins TRBV19 to TRBJ1-6, with D perhaps matching TRBD1 (5 bases). The V gene's germline CDR1 is LNHDA and CDR2 SQIVND (reference sequence). The germline V and J ends were trimmed by 6 bases and 13 bases, with 16 bases remaining between them. The CDR3 has 13 amino acids. The CDR3 here is CASSPGAGVPLHF. In nucleotides, the CDR3 is TGTGCCAGTAGCCCCGGGGCGGGGGTGCCCCTCCACTTT.

The chain has TRBV19 and TRBJ1-2, with D possibly matching TRBD1 (6 bases). V shed 7 bases and J shed 0 bases, with 12 bases lying between them. Looked up from germline, CDR1 is LNHDA and CDR2 is SQIVND (reference sequence). The CDR3 runs to 14 residues. CDR3: CASTATGTNYGYTF. As DNA, the CDR3 is TGTGCCAGTACGGCGACAGGAACTAACTATGGCTACACCTTC.

The CDR3 region is CASCKRQASNTEAFF. DNA of the CDR3: TGTGCCAGCTGTAAGCGACAGGCCAGCAACACTGAAGCTTTCTTT. The chain employs TRBV27 and TRBJ1-1; D is possibly TRBD1 (6 bases). V shed 8 bases and J shed 2 bases, with 18 bases lying between them. Germline V CDR1 and CDR2: MNHEY, SMNVEV (reference sequence). CDR3 length equals 15 residues.

The V call is TRBV15, the J call TRBJ2-2; D uncertain. Per the germline V gene, CDR1 is LNHNV and CDR2 is YYDKDF (reference sequence). Trimming took 0 bases from V and 7 from J, leaving 15 bases between them. The CDR3 totals 16 residues. CDR3 loop: CATSRDLGGVLGELFF. CDR3 nucleotides: TGTGCCACCAGCAGAGATTTAGGCGGAGTACTCGGGGAGCTGTTTTTT.

V usage is TRBV12-3 or TRBV12-4 and J usage is TRBJ2-7, with TRBD1 as a possible D gene (6 bases). The CDR3 loop spans 16 amino acids. Trimming pared 0 bases from V and 1 base from J, leaving 13 bases between. CDR3 bases: TGTGCCAGCAGTTTAGCGGGGGCAGGGAAGTCCTACGAGCAGTACTTC. Translating it yields CASSLAGAGKSYEQYF.

CDR3 sequence (DNA): TGTGCCAGCAGCTTCGGACAGGGCTCCTACGAGCAGTACTTC. Amino acid sequence: CASSFGQGSYEQYF. The J gene is TRBJ2-7, the V gene TRBV7-2; 8 bases agree with TRBD1. Looked up from germline, CDR1 is SGHTA and CDR2 is FQGNSA. The CDR3 runs 14 residues. The junction had 1 base not matched to a gene; V was cut back by 3 bases and J by 0 bases.

The chain is built from TRBV18 and TRBJ1-2; 7 positions agree with TRBD1. V shed 3 bases, J shed 6 bases, and the junction held 10 bases outside the gene matches. Per germline, CDR1 KGHSH and CDR2 LQKENI. This CDR3 contains 15 residues. DNA of the CDR3: TGTGCCAGCTCACCCGGCGTACAGGGGAGCGATGGCTACACCTTC. Protein product: CASSPGVQGSDGYTF. Combining the CDR3 with reference TRBV18 and TRBJ1-2 gives the whole variable domain NAGVMQNPRHLVRRRGQEARLRCSPMKGHSHVYWYRQLPEEGLKFMVYLQKENIIDESGMPKERFSAEFPKEGPSILRIQQVVRGDSAAYFCASSPGVQGSDGYTFGSGTRLTVV.

The chain employs TRBV4-3 and TRBJ1-2; a weak D match, TRBD1 (5 bases). V dropped 0 bases and J dropped 5 bases, with 16 bases sitting between them. The CDR3 runs to 16 residues. Germline V CDR1 and CDR2: LGHNA, YSLEER. The CDR3 region is CASSQDIGRGFYGYTF. In DNA form, the CDR3 reads TGCGCCAGCAGCCAAGATATTGGCCGGGGGTTTTATGGCTACACCTTC.